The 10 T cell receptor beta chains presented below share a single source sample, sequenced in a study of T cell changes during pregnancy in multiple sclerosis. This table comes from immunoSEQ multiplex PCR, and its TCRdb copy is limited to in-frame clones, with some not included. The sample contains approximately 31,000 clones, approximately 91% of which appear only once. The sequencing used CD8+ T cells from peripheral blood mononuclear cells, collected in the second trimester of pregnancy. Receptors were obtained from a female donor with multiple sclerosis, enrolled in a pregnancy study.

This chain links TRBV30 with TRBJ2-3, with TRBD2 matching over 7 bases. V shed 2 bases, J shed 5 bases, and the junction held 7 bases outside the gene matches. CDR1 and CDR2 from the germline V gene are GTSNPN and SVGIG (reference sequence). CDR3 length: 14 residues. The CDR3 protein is CAWSTGAGVDTQYF. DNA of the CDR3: TGTGCCTGGAGTACTGGCGCGGGAGTAGATACGCAGTATTTT. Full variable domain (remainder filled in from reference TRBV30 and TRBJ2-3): SQTIHQWPATLVQPVGSPLSLECTVEGTSNPNLYWYRQAAGRGLQLLFYSVGIGQISSEVPQNLSASRPQDRQFILSSKKLLLSDSGFYLCAWSTGAGVDTQYFGPGTRLTVL.

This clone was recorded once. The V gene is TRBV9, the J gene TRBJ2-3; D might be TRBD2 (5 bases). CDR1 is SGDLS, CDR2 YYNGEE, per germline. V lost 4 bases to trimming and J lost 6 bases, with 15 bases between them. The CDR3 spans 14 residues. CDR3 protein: CASSPGSELDTQYF. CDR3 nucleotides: TGTGCCAGCAGCCCGGGGTCGGAGCTGGATACGCAGTATTTT.

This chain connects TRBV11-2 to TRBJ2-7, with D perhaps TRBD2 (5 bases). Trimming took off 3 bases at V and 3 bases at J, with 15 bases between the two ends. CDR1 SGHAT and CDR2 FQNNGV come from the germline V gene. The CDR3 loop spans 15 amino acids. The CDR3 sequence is CASSFGPSGSYEQYF. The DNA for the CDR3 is TGTGCCAGCAGCTTCGGACCCTCGGGGAGCTACGAGCAGTACTTC.

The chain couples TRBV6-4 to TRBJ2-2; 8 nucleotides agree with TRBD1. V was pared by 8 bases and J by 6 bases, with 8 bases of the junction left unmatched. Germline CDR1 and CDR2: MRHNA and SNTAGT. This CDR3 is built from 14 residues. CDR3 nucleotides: TGTGCCAGCTCGGACAGGGTCGAGGCCGGGGAGCTGTTTTTT. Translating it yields CASSDRVEAGELFF.

The CDR3 DNA reads as TGTGCCAGCAGCAAAACCGGGACAGGGTATGTTCAGAACACTGAAGCTTTCTTT. Protein product: CASSKTGTGYVQNTEAFF. V usage is TRBV7-9 and J usage is TRBJ1-1, with 9 bases that match TRBD1. From germline, CDR1 is SEHNR and CDR2 FQNEAQ (reference sequence). CDR3 length: 18 amino acids. V dropped 5 bases and J dropped 1; count of bases not matched to a gene: 14.

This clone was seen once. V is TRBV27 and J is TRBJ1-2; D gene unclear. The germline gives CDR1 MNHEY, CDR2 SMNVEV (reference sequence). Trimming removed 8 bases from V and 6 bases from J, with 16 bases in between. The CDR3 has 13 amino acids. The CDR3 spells CASGEGGRDGYTF. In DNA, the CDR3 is TGTGCCAGCGGCGAGGGAGGGAGGGATGGCTACACCTTC.

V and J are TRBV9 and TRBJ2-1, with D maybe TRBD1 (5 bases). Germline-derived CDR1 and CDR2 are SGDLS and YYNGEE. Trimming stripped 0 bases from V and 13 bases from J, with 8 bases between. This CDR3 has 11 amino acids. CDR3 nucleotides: TGTGCCAGCAGCGTAGGGACAACCCAGTTCTTC. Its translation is CASSVGTTQFF.

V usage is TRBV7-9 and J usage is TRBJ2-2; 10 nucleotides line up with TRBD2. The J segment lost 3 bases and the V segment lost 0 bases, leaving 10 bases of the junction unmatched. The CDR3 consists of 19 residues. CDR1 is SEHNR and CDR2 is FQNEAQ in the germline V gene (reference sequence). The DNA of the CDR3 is TGTGCCAGCAGCTTAGCGCGATGGCTAGCGGGAGAGTACACCGGGGAGCTGTTTTTT. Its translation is CASSLARWLAGEYTGELFF.

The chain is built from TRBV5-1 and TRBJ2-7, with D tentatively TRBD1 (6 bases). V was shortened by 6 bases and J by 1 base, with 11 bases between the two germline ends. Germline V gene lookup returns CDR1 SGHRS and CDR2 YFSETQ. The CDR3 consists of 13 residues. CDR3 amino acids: CASTPDSSYEQYF. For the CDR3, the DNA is TGCGCCAGCACCCCGGACAGTTCCTACGAGCAGTACTTC.

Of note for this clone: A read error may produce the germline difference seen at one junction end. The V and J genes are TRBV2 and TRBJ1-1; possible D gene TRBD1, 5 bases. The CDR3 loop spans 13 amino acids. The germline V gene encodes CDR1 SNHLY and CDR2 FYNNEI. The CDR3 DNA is TGTGCCAGCAGTTCCTTCCCGGACACGGAAGCTTTCTTT. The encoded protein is CASSSFPDTEAFF.